In its sample, the clone carrying this T cell receptor beta chain was seen a few times. The antigen is unknown. The data derive from a study of Ad26.COV2.S vaccination and SARS-CoV-2 variants. Repertoires were generated with immunoSEQ multiplex PCR, while TCRdb's copy carries only in-frame clones and drops some. Here the sample spans nearly 400,000 clones, 70% to 90% being singletons. Stated treatment: approximately 18 received Ad26.COV2.S at low or high dose, single or two shots; five or six received placebo; per-sample allocation not given. Samples were taken on day 63 after the first vaccine or placebo injection. Study-wide findings and caveats: People who got the vaccine or the placebo had similar non-spike TCR breadth.

The sequenced sample was peripheral blood, obtained in a trial of Ad26.COV2.S vaccine versus placebo. This TCR was recovered from a person between 18 and 60 years old who received the Ad26.COV2.S COVID-19 vaccine or a placebo.

The CDR3 loop reads CASVGLANEQYF. Here the CDR3 DNA reads TGTGCCAGCGTCGGACTAGCGAACGAGCAGTACTTC. The rearrangement joins TRBV2 to TRBJ2-7; 9 nucleotides match TRBD2. V lost 8 bases and J lost 5; bases outside the gene matches: 4. The CDR3 is 12 amino acids. CDR1 is SNHLY, CDR2 FYNNEI, per germline.